These T cell receptor beta chains were read from a single sample in a study of shared clonotypes between healthy human individuals. Assay used: immunoSEQ multiplex PCR; TCRdb lists only in-frame clones, some missing. The data hold about 2.3 million clones, with about nine tenths observed a single time. Material for sequencing was naive CD4+ T cells from PBMCs. These receptors originate from a young man in good health. Some clones in this sample may be carry-over from other donors' samples. The CDR3 runs from the conserved cysteine through the conserved F or W. Each record gives: clone size, D gene, J gene, V gene, CDR3 DNA, CDR3 protein. D genes are given only for firm matches. Not all rows give a size; the values are once, few, many and, for expanded clones, a class.

>once|TRBD2|TRBJ2-1|TRBV7-2
TGTGCCAGCAGCCCGGGACTAGGCAATGAGCAGTTCTTC
CASSPGLGNEQFF
>once|TRBD1|TRBJ1-6|TRBV30
TGTGCCTGGGAAGCCGGGACAGCCTATTCACCCCTCCACTTT
CAWEAGTAYSPLHF
>-|-|TRBJ2-1|TRBV12-5
TGTGCTAGTGGTTTTGCTTACAATGAGCAGTTCTTC
CASGFAYNEQFF
>-|-|TRBJ2-7|TRBV9
TGTGCCAGCAGCGTAACCAGGGGTTGTCCTAGAACTACGAAGCAGTACTTC
CASSVTRGCPRTTKQYF
>-|TRBD1|TRBJ1-3|TRBV2
TGTGCCAGCAGCCCCTTTCGGCGGGACAGCTCTGGAAACACCATATATTTT
CASSPFRRDSSGNTIYF
>-|TRBD2|TRBJ2-1|TRBV10-1
TGCGCCAGCAGTGACCCCGGGGGGAGCGGGAGTTACAATGAGCAGTTCTTC
CASSDPGGSGSYNEQFF
>-|-|TRBJ2-6|TRBV11-3
TGTGCCAGCAGTCCCGGGGGCTACGGGGCCAACGTCCTGACTTTC
CASSPGGYGANVLTF
>-|-|TRBJ1-2|TRBV7-2
TGTGCCAGCAGGGACGGGTTAAACTATGGCTACACCTTC
CASRDGLNYGYTF
>-|-|TRBJ2-3|TRBV19
TGTGCCAGTAGTTTGCCTAGCACAGATACGCAGTATTTT
CASSLPSTDTQYF
>-|-|TRBJ2-3|TRBV5-4
TGTGCCAGCAGCTCGGACAGCCGCGCAGATACGCAGTATTTT
CASSSDSRADTQYF
>-|-|TRBJ1-2|TRBV7-2
TGTGCCAGCAGCTTTGATCGGGTTCCCTATGGCTACACCTTC
CASSFDRVPYGYTF
>-|TRBD1|TRBJ1-2|TRBV30
TGTGCCTGCTCCGGGACAGGTCATTATGGCTACACCTTC
CACSGTGHYGYTF
>-|-|TRBJ2-7|TRBV2
TGTGCCACAGGGGCTCGACAGGCCTTCGAGCAGTACTTC
CATGARQAFEQYF
>-|TRBD1|TRBJ2-5|TRBV19
TGTGCCAGTAGACGCGGACAGGATAAAGAGACCCAGTACTTC
CASRRGQDKETQYF
>once|TRBD1|TRBJ1-2|TRBV7-2
TGTGCCAGCAGCCACCGATTACAGGGGGCATTCGGCTATGGCTACACCTTC
CASSHRLQGAFGYGYTF
>-|-|TRBJ2-3|TRBV28
TGTGCCAGCCCCTCCACCCGGGGACCCCCAGATACGCAGTATTTT
CASPSTRGPPDTQYF
>-|-|TRBJ2-3|TRBV28
TGTGCCAGCACCCGAAGGGCAGGGCAGTATTTT
CASTRRAGQYF
>-|-|TRBJ1-2|TRBV30
TGTGCCTGGAGTCCCAGGGACCGGCTCCTGGGTGGCTACACCTTC
CAWSPRDRLLGGYTF